The sample holds a few counts of the clone carrying this TCR beta chain. Its target is not known. Profiling of TCR beta VDJ combinations and CDR3 sequences used genomic DNA as template. MiXCR was run by TCRdb on the reads, yielding one entry per CDR3 protein. The profile covers around 430,000 distinct CDR3 sequences, with over 25% appearing a single time and 0.82% taken by the ten largest. CDR3 size: 18 residues. The trim removed 0 bases at V and 2 bases at J, leaving 5 bases unmatched. The germline V gene has CDR1 LGHNA and CDR2 YNFKEQ. This sample is part of a study of CD8+CD57+ T cells in acquired aplastic anemia. Sequencing involved patients with CD8+CD57+ cell expansion previously shown by flow cytometry. Study conclusions and caveats: Roughly 27 sequences, all CD8+ CDR3, were shared between patients and controls.

The J gene is TRBJ2-2, the V gene TRBV4-2, with 11 positions matching TRBD2. The origin of this receptor is a human donor with aplastic anemia. The sample taken for sequencing was sorted CD4+, CD8+, or CD8+CD57+ T cells (not recorded which) from PBMCs. The CDR3 DNA sequence: TGTGCCAGCAGCCAAGATCTAGCGGGAGGACCTAACACCGGGGAGCTGTTTTTT. Its protein product is CASSQDLAGGPNTGELFF.